These 2 T cell receptor beta chains came from one sample sequenced in a study of cytomegalovirus exposure and HLA in healthy donors. The primer mix had 60 Vbeta and 13 Jbeta primers. TCRdb's table, derived via immunoSEQ multiplex PCR, lists solely in-frame clones and lacks some. The table lists 100,000 to 150,000 clones. The sequencing sample was made of PBMCs. All receptors derive from a man aged 40-49 years in good health and CMV-seronegative.

The rearrangement links TRBV19 to TRBJ1-2; D uncertain. The CDR3 spans 12 residues. V lost 6 bases and J lost 4, with 9 bases in between. Germline V lookup: CDR1 LNHDA, CDR2 SQIVND (reference sequence). Here the CDR3 reads CASSPFGYGYTF. DNA for the CDR3: TGTGCCAGTAGCCCGTTCGGCTATGGCTACACCTTC.

Of note for this clone: Mismatch with germline at one junction end may stem from a read error. This chain's CDR3 is CASSYSGGLIF. DNA for the CDR3: TGTGCCAGCAGTTATAGCGGGGGCCTAATCTTC. The genes are TRBV28 and TRBJ2-1; the match to TRBD2 covers 9 bases. Germline assignment: CDR1 MDHEN and CDR2 SYDVKM. CDR3 length equals 11 residues.